Following are 8 T cell receptor beta chains from one sample sequenced in a study of graft-versus-host responses after intestinal transplantation. Generated by immunoSEQ multiplex PCR, the TCRdb table keeps only in-frame clones and is missing some. The sample gives about 10,000 clones, about 91% of which show up once; more than 3.5% is in the top ten. The sequenced sample was PBMCs, obtained 41 days after intestinal transplantation. Receptors originate from a human patient who received an intestinal transplant, so some T cells may come from the graft donor.

The CDR3 loop is CASSLAGIYGYTF. CDR3 DNA sequence: TGTGCCAGCAGCTTAGCCGGGATCTATGGCTACACCTTC. V gene TRBV7-2 combines with J gene TRBJ1-2; D gene ambiguous. The V and J ends lost 0 bases and 4 bases respectively, with 6 bases between them. Germline CDR1 SGHTA, CDR2 FQGNSA. The CDR3 loop spans 13 amino acids.

The rearrangement links TRBV11-3 to TRBJ2-2, with D unclear. CDR1 is SGHNT, CDR2 YENEEA, per germline. The CDR3 contains 12 residues. Trimming cost V 2 bases and J 2 bases, with 0 bases left between them. The CDR3 sequence: CASSLNTGELFF. The CDR3 bases are TGTGCCAGCAGCTTAAACACCGGGGAGCTGTTTTTT.

This chain uses TRBV11-3 with TRBJ2-2, with 7 positions matching TRBD1. V trimming: 4 bases; J trimming: 6 bases; junction bases outside the gene matches: 5. CDR1 is SGHNT, CDR2 YENEEA, per germline. CDR3 length equals 14 residues. The DNA of the CDR3 is TGTGCCAGCAGCTCAGGGGGTGGTGCCGGGGAGCTGTTTTTT. It translates to CASSSGGGAGELFF. Supplemented by reference TRBV11-3 and TRBJ2-2, the full variable domain reads EAGVVQSPRYKIIEKKQPVAFWCNPISGHNTLYWYLQNLGQGPELLIRYENEEAVDDSQLPKDRFSAERLKGVDSTLKIQPAELGDSAVYLCASSSGGGAGELFFGEGSRLTVL.

This chain links TRBV4-1 with TRBJ1-1, with TRBD1 matching 8 bases. Germline V lookup: CDR1 MGHRA, CDR2 YSYEKL. The CDR3 consists of 14 residues. After removal of 0 bases from V and 4 bases from J, the junction contained 1 base not matched to a gene. CDR3 protein: CASSQEDRGTEAFF. In DNA form, the CDR3 reads TGCGCCAGCAGCCAAGAAGACAGGGGCACTGAAGCTTTCTTT.

The chain couples TRBV7-8 to TRBJ2-1; D uncertain. Trimming removed 6 bases at V and 8 bases at J, with 14 bases between. This CDR3 is built from 13 residues. Per germline, CDR1 SGHVS and CDR2 FQNEAQ. In DNA, the CDR3 is TGTGCCAGCAGTCAAGCTAGAGGCGATGAGCAGTTCTTC. It specifies CASSQARGDEQFF.

DNA for the CDR3: TGTGCCAGCTCACCACTAACAGGGAATGAAAAACTGTTTTTT. Its translation is CASSPLTGNEKLFF. The chain combines TRBV18 with TRBJ1-4, with D possibly matching TRBD1 (6 bases). This CDR3 has 14 amino acids. V lost 1 base to trimming and J lost 5 bases, with 8 bases between them. Germline CDR1 is KGHSH and CDR2 is LQKENI.

CDR3: CASSLSDTEAFF. The CDR3 DNA reads TGTGCCAGCAGCTTGTCCGACACTGAAGCTTTCTTT. The rearrangement uses TRBV5-4 and TRBJ1-1; D is uncertain. Trimming took off 1 base at V and 3 bases at J, with 4 bases between the two ends. This CDR3 is 12 amino acids long. The germline CDR1 and CDR2 sequences are SGHNT and YYREEE (reference sequence).

The V and J genes are TRBV5-5 and TRBJ1-1; D gene ambiguous. V lost 1 base, J lost 6 bases, and 7 bases lay in between. The CDR3 totals 12 residues. In germline, CDR1 is SGHKS, CDR2 YYEKEE (reference sequence). The CDR3 sequence is CASSLSWAEAFF. The CDR3 nucleotides are TGTGCCAGCAGCTTGTCATGGGCTGAAGCTTTCTTT.